This T cell receptor (beta chain) comes out of a study of long-term antiretroviral therapy in people with HIV. Overall study results and limits: Although diversity increased after ART, it remained lower than in transplant donor controls. Controls showed broader CDR3 length ranges than did the HIV repertoires.

The assay used was immunoSEQ (version v3.0), run at survey level. Using immunoSEQ multiplex PCR, the repertoire was profiled, and TCRdb retains in-frame clones only, with some absent. Of 30,000 to 40,000 clones in the sample, approximately 83% were seen once. Concerning this clone itself: Its cognate antigen is unknown.

Per the germline V gene, CDR1 is MGHDK and CDR2 is SYGVNS. V lost 5 bases to trimming and J lost 5 bases, with 19 bases between them. The CDR3 spans 15 residues. This clonotype originated in a man between 18 and 35 years old with HIV. Sequencing used unsorted PBMCs, obtained 2.2 years after starting antiretroviral therapy. This chain joins TRBV25-1 and TRBJ2-7; D gene uncertain. DNA of the CDR3: TGTGCCAGCAGTTTTCTGTCGGAAATCGTCCACGAGCAGTACTTC. Its translation: CASSFLSEIVHEQYF.